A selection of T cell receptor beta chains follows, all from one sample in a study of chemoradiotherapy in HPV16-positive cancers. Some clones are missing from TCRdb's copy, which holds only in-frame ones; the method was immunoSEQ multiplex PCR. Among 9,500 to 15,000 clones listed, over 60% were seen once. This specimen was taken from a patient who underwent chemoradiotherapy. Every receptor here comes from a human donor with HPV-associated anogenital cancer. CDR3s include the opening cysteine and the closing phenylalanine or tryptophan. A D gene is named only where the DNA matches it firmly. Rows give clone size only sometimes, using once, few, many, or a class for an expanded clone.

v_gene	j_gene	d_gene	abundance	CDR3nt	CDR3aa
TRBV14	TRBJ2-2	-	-	TGTGCCAGCAGCCGCGCTAGGGGGACCGGGGAGCTGTTTTTT	CASSRARGTGELFF
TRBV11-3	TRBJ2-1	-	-	TGTGCCAGCAGCTTCGAGGGGTCGGATGAGCAGTTCTTC	CASSFEGSDEQFF
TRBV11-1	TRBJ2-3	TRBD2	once	TGTGCCAGCAGCTTAGTAGCTAGCGGGAGGGCTGGAGATACGCAGTATTTT	CASSLVASGRAGDTQYF
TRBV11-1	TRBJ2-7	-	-	TGTGCCAGCAGCCCTTTGGGGCCCGGGCGGGACGAGCAGTACTTC	CASSPLGPGRDEQYF
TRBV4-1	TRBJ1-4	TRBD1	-	TGCGCCAGCAGCTCGCGGACAGGGGGCTCGGAAAAACTGTTTTTT	CASSSRTGGSEKLFF
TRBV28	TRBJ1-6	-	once	TGTGCCAGCAGCACCAGAAAGGTCACCAGCTCCTATAATTCACCCCTCCACTTT	CASSTRKVTSSYNSPLHF
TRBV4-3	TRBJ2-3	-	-	TGCGCCAGCAGCCAAGGGGCCACAGATACGCAGTATTTT	CASSQGATDTQYF
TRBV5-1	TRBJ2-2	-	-	TGCGCCAGCAGCTTATCAGGGAACACCGGGGAGCTGTTTTTT	CASSLSGNTGELFF
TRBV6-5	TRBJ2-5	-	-	TGTGCCAGCAGTCAGGAGCAATTAGAGACCCAGTACTTC	CASSQEQLETQYF
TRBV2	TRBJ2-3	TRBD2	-	TGTGCCAGCATCACAGTGACTAGCGGGAGGGCTGATACGCAGTATTTT	CASITVTSGRADTQYF
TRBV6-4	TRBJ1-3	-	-	TGTGCCACACGGGGGGGGGCGAACGGAAACACCATATATTTT	CATRGGANGNTIYF
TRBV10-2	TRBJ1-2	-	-	TGCGCCAGCACTTCGGGCTATGGCTACACCTTC	CASTSGYGYTF
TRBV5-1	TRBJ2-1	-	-	TGCGCCAGCAGCTTGGCTAGCACCTACAATGAGCAGTTCTTC	CASSLASTYNEQFF
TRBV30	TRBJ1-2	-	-	TGTGCCTGGAGTGTATCGGAGGGTAATGGCTACACCTTC	CAWSVSEGNGYTF
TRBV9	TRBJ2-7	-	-	TGTGCCAGCAGCCGGTGGGGGGAAGGCTACGAGCAGTACTTC	CASSRWGEGYEQYF
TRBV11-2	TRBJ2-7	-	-	TGTGCCAGCAGTAAGGGACCCACCTCGGGGGAGCAGTACTTC	CASSKGPTSGEQYF
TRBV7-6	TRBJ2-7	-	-	TGTGCCAGCAGCCCTACCCCGGTGTCCTACGAGCAGTACTTC	CASSPTPVSYEQYF
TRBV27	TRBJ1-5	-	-	TGTGCCAGCAGTTTAGAACCGGGTCAGCCCCAGCATTTT	CASSLEPGQPQHF
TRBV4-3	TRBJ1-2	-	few	TGCGCCAGCAGCCCCGGCCGGGGGGACTATGGCTACACCTTC	CASSPGRGDYGYTF
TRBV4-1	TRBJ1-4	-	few	TGCGCCAGCAGCCAACCAGTGGACTCGAGGAAAAAACTGTTTTTT	CASSQPVDSRKKLFF
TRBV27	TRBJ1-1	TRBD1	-	TGTGCCAGCAGTTTGTTCCCAACGGACAGGGCGGTTGTGCTTTTCTTT	CASSLFPTDRAVVLFF
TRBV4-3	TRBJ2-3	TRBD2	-	TGCGCCAGCAGCCAAGTGGCAAGCGGGGCCACAGATACGCAGTATTTT	CASSQVASGATDTQYF
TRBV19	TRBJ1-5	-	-	TGTGCCAGTAGGACAGGTTTGGGGGCTTCTCAGCCCCAGCATTTT	CASRTGLGASQPQHF
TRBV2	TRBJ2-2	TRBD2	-	TGTGCCAGCAGTGAGAAAGCGGGGGTCACCGGGGAGCTGTTTTTT	CASSEKAGVTGELFF
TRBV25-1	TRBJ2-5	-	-	TGTGCCAGCAGTGAGAGTCGGGGAGTGGGGGAGACCCAGTACTTC	CASSESRGVGETQYF
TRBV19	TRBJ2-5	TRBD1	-	TGTGCCAGTAGTATGTCCGGGACAGGGGGCAAGGAGACCCAGTACTTC	CASSMSGTGGKETQYF
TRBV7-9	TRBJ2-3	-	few	TGTGCCAGCAGCTTATCGGCGGGGACCACAGATACGCAGTATTTT	CASSLSAGTTDTQYF
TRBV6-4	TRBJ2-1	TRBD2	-	TGTGCCAGCAGTGACGGGACTAGCGGGGCCAATGAGCAGTTCTTC	CASSDGTSGANEQFF
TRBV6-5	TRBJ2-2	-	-	TGTGCCAGCAGTTATGGGGGACGGACCGGGGAGCTGTTTTTT	CASSYGGRTGELFF
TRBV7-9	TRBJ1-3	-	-	TGTGCCAGCAGCTCCCCCGGCGGACACCGCTTT	CASSSPGGHRF
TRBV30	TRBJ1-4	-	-	TGTGCCTGGAGCCGAGGGGGGACTAATGAAAAACTGTTTTTT	CAWSRGGTNEKLFF
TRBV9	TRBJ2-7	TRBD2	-	TGTGCCAGCAGCTTCTCCGGGACTAGTCTCCGCGAGCAGTACTTC	CASSFSGTSLREQYF
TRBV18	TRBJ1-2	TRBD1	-	TGTGCCAGCTCACTAAGAGGACAGGGGTTTGGCTACACCTTC	CASSLRGQGFGYTF
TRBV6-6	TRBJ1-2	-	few	TGTGCCAGCAGTTACAAGGCGGACCCTCGTAACTATGGCTACATCTTC	CASSYKADPRNYGYIF
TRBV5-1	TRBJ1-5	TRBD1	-	TGCGCCAGCAGCATTACAGGGGACCGACGACAGCCCCAGCATTTT	CASSITGDRRQPQHF
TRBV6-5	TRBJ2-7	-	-	TGTGCCAGCAGTTTTTCGGGCCCCGGGCCCTACGAGCAGTACTTC	CASSFSGPGPYEQYF
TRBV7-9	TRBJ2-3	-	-	TGTGCCACCCCACAGGGACGTACAGATACGCAGTATTTT	CATPQGRTDTQYF
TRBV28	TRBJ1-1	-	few	TGTGCCAGCGATGGGCAGTCTGAAGCTTTCTTT	CASDGQSEAFF
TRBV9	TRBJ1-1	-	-	TGTGCCAGCAGCGTCGGTGGAGTGAACACTGAAGCTTTCTTT	CASSVGGVNTEAFF
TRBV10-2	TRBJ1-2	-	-	TGCGCCAGCAGTGAGTCTAGAGGGCGCCGCAACTATGGCTACACCTTC	CASSESRGRRNYGYTF
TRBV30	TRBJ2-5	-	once	TGTGCCTGGAGTGAGGAGACCCAGTACTTC	CAWSEETQYF
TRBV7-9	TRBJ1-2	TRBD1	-	TGTGCCAGCAGCTCGGGACAGCCCCGAGATTGGTTTGGCTACACCTTC	CASSSGQPRDWFGYTF
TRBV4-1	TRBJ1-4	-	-	TGCGCCAGCAGCAGCGGCCTTGTTGGGGAAAAACTGTTTTTT	CASSSGLVGEKLFF
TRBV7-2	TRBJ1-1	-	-	TGTGCCTTTAAAGACTACATGAACACTGAAGCTTTCTTT	CAFKDYMNTEAFF
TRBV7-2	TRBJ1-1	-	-	TGTGCCAGCAGCCCACCCCAGGCTTACACTGAAGCTTTCTTT	CASSPPQAYTEAFF
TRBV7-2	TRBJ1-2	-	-	TGTGCCAGCAGCTTACAGGGACTATATGGCTACACCTTC	CASSLQGLYGYTF
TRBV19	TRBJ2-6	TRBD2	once	TGTGCCAGTAGTATAGCGGGGGGTTCTGGGGCCAACGTCCTGACTTTC	CASSIAGGSGANVLTF
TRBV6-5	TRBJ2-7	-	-	TGTGCCAGCAGTTATTTCCCCGTCCCCCCGGGCAACGAGCAGTACTTC	CASSYFPVPPGNEQYF
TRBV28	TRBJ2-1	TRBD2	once	TGTGCCAGCAGTTCCCTTGGGGGGGGCTCCTACAATGAGCAGTTCTTC	CASSSLGGGSYNEQFF
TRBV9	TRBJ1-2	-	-	TGTGCCAGCAGCGTAGCAGGGCGGATGGGAGGAGACTATGGCTACACCTTC	CASSVAGRMGGDYGYTF